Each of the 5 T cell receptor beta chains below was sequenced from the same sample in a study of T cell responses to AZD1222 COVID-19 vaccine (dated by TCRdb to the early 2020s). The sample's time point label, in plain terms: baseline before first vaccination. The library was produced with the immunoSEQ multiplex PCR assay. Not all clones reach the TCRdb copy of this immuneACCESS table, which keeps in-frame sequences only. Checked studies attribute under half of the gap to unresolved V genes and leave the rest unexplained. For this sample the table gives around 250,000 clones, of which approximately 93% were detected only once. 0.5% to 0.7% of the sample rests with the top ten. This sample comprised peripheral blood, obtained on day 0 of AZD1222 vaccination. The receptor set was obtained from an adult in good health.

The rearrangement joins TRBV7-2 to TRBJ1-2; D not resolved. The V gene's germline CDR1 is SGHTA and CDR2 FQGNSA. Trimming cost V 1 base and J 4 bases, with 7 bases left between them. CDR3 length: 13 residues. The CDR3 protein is CASSLEPGYGYTF. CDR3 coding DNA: TGTGCCAGCAGCTTAGAGCCGGGCTATGGCTACACCTTC.

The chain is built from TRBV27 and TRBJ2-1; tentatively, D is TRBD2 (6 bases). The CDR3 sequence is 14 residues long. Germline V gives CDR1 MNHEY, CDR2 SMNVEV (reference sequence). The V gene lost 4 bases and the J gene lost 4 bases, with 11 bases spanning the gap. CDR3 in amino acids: CASSSLGGYNEQFF. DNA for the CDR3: TGTGCCAGCAGTTCCCTTGGGGGGTACAATGAGCAGTTCTTC.

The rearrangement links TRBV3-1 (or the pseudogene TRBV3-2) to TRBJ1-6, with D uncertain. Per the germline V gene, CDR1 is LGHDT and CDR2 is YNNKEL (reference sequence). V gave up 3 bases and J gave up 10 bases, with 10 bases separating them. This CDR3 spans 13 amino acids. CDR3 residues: CASSQRAMSPLHF. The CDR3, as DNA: TGTGCCAGCAGCCAGAGGGCTATGTCACCCCTCCACTTT.

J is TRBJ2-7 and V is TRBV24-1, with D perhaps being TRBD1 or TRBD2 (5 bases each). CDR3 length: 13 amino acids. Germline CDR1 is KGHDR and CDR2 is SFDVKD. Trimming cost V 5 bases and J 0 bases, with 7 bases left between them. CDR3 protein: CATSAGSSYEQYF. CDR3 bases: TGTGCCACCAGTGCAGGGAGCTCCTACGAGCAGTACTTC.

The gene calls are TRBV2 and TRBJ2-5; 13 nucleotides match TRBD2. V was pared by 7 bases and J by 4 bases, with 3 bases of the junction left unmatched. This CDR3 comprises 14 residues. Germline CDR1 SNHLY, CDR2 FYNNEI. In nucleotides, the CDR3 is TGTGCCAGCAAACTAGCGGGGGGGCGAGAGACCCAGTACTTC. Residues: CASKLAGGRETQYF. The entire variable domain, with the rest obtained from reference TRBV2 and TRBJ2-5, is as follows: EPEVTQTPSHQVTQMGQEVILRCVPISNHLYFYWYRQILGQKVEFLVSFYNNEISEKSEIFDDQFSVERPDGSNFTLKIRSTKLEDSAMYFCASKLAGGRETQYFGPGTRLLVL.